This TCR beta chain came from a study of OX40 agonist ivuxolimab in advanced cancers. For the wider study: The costimulatory receptor OX40 (CD134) was targeted by ivuxolimab, a fully human IgG2 agonistic monoclonal antibody. Intravenous ivuxolimab was administered to patients every 2 weeks at six dose levels: 0.01, 0.1, 0.3, 1.5, 3 and 10 mg/kg. Of the 52 patients in dose escalation, some 20 had hepatocellular carcinoma, some 15 had melanoma, 9 had renal cell carcinoma and 9 had head and neck cancer. A male proportion of 82.7% and a mean age of roughly 55 years, ranging from roughly 23 to 85, were recorded for the dose-escalation cohort. Patients were allowed to have had prior anti-PD-1, anti-PD-L1 or anti-CTLA-4 therapy, and about 40% of the dose-escalation patients had been treated with checkpoint inhibitors. Three dose-escalation patients achieved partial responses, one with hepatocellular carcinoma and two with cutaneous melanoma. The point of sequencing TCRbeta in the periphery was to test whether ivuxolimab changed TCR sequence diversity and drove clonal T-cell expansion. The monotherapy dose-escalation portion (N of about 52 patients) of the phase I ivuxolimab trial is reported in the paper. The paper's findings and limits, for the study overall: After ivuxolimab, expanded clones were on average more numerous among CD8+ T cells than among CD4+ T cells. At doses of 0.1 to 3.0 mg/kg, clonal expansion of both CD4+ and CD8+ T cells in blood was seen between baseline and week 6. Which antigens the clonally expanded peripheral T cells were specific for was not determined. In the 0.1-3.0 mg/kg groups, partial responders were among the patients with the lowest normalized peripheral clonal expansion, particularly in CD8+ T cells. Low levels of normalized T-cell clonal expansion were also shown by some nonresponding patients.

Taken from cysteine to phenylalanine, the CDR3 has 14 residues. Kept here is only the CDR3 DNA, which spans 42 bases and is read in frame from base 1. The germline V gene supplies CDR1 KGHSH and CDR2 LQKENI. V and J are truncated by 1 base and 5 bases respectively, leaving an intervening sequence of 11 bases. Genomic DNA was extracted from sorted cells for sequencing of the TCRbeta CDR3 region. The immunoSEQ Assay was used to sequence the TCRbeta CDR3 regions. The immuneACCESS repertoire file appears here via TCRdb, limited to in-frame rearrangements. These files lack a portion of the clones; in checked studies, under half of the deficit traces to unresolved V genes, and the cause of the others is not known. The sample table holds around 130,000 clones, of which around 93% were seen once. The ten largest clonotypes hold 0.15% to 0.17% of the sample. This clone has more than one count but fewer than ten. The clone's antigen remains unknown. Base qualities were left out, and no much larger clone turns up one base away.

The trial excluded patients who had a history of autoimmune disease or were on systemic immunosuppression. In every dose cohort, peripheral blood was drawn for TCR sequencing at baseline, cycle 4 day 1, and cycle 7 day 1. Samples were obtained from an open-label, multicenter, first-in-human phase I dose-escalation trial of ivuxolimab. Adults with locally advanced or metastatic melanoma, renal cell carcinoma, hepatocellular carcinoma or head and neck squamous cell carcinoma were enrolled in the trial. Before TCR sequencing, CD4+ T cells and CD8+ T cells from peripheral blood were sorted into separate populations.

The chain links TRBV18 with TRBJ1-1; no confident D gene assignment can be made. Specimen: CD4+ or CD8+ T cells sorted from blood, collected in a trial of the OX40 agonist ivuxolimab. The receptor was derived from an adult with an advanced solid tumor such as melanoma, head and neck, liver or kidney cancer. The CDR3 protein: CASSPRGQNTEAFF. The bases read TGTGCCAGCTCACCACGAGGGCAGAATACTGAAGCTTTCTTT.